The 29 T cell receptor beta chains presented below share a single source sample, sequenced in a study of T cells in Graves' hyperthyroidism and ophthalmopathy. RNA transcripts were the template for amplifying TCR beta CDR3 regions. The HTBI primer set was used in a first-round RT-PCR of the TCR CDR3. In TCRdb, the multiplex PCR reads were re-called with MiXCR into one record per CDR3 protein. The table records about 360,000 distinct CDR3 sequences, 15% to 20% of them present only once. Sequenced material: blood. The receptors shown here come from a woman aged 18-35 years with Graves' hyperthyroidism.

The V call is TRBV12-3 or TRBV12-4, the J call TRBJ2-4; no firm D call. The germline V and J ends were trimmed by 5 bases and 0 bases, with 11 bases remaining between them. The CDR3 has 15 residues. The CDR3 DNA reads as TGTGCCAGCAGTACCTGGGTTGGAGCCAAAAACATTCAGTACTTC. Its protein product is CASSTWVGAKNIQYF.

Many counts were recorded for this clonotype. The genes are TRBV2 and TRBJ1-5; D not certain. The CDR3 is 15 amino acids. V dropped 4 bases and J dropped 5 bases, with 15 bases sitting between them. Looked up from germline, CDR1 is SNHLY and CDR2 is FYNNEI. CDR3 nucleotide sequence: TGTGCCAGCAGTGGTGCGGAAGAACGTGATCAGCCCCAGCATTTT. Amino acids: CASSGAEERDQPQHF.

This chain connects TRBV20-1 to TRBJ1-5; D is unclear. This CDR3 contains 15 residues. V dropped 0 bases and J dropped 1 base, with 10 bases sitting between them. Germline CDR1 DFQATT, CDR2 SNEGSKA (reference sequence). The DNA of the CDR3 is TGCAGTGCTAGAGATACCCTCGGCAGCAATCAGCCCCAGCATTTT. Amino acids: CSARDTLGSNQPQHF.

This chain connects TRBV12-3 or TRBV12-4 to TRBJ1-5; the D gene is possibly TRBD1 (6 bases). V was shortened by 3 bases and J by 5 bases, with 14 bases between the two germline ends. There are 15 residues in the CDR3. The CDR3 DNA sequence: TGTGCCAGCAGTTTTTACAGGGAAAGGGATCAGCCCCAGCATTTT. It is translated as CASSFYRERDQPQHF.

This clonotype was observed many times. The chain recombines TRBV6-1 with TRBJ1-5; no reliable D call. The germline CDR1 and CDR2 sequences are MNHNS and SASEGT. The V end lost 4 bases, the J end lost 1 base, and 8 bases lay between the germline ends. This CDR3 comprises 14 residues. As DNA, the CDR3 is TGTGCCAGCAGTGCCGGACGGAGCAATCAGCCCCAGCATTTT. It encodes CASSAGRSNQPQHF.

This clonotype was counted at least ten times. The chain has TRBV27 and TRBJ1-2; possible D gene TRBD1, 5 bases. Germline V gene sequence: CDR1 MNHEY, CDR2 SMNVEV (reference sequence). V shed 6 bases and J shed 9 bases, with 17 bases lying between them. The CDR3 extends over 13 amino acids. The CDR3 nucleotides are TGTGCCAGCAGGGACCGGGGCAGAGGGAGCTACACCTTC. Translating it yields CASRDRGRGSYTF.

This clonotype has a handful of counts. This chain links TRBV6-5 with TRBJ1-6; no clear D gene. CDR1 and CDR2 from the germline V gene are MNHEY and SVGAGI. CDR3 length: 13 residues. V lost 2 bases to trimming and J lost 2 bases, with 1 base between them. Here the CDR3 reads CASSYTYNSPLHF. DNA of the CDR3: TGTGCCAGCAGTTACACCTATAATTCACCCCTCCACTTT.

Of note for this clonotype: Sequence at one end of the junction differs from germline and may be a read error. This chain connects TRBV12-3 or TRBV12-4 to TRBJ2-5; possible D gene TRBD2, 7 bases. This CDR3 spans 17 amino acids. In DNA, the CDR3 is TGTGCCAGCAGTGTCAAGATCGGGGGGCCACTACAAGAGGCCCAGTACTTC. Translation: CASSVKIGGPLQEAQYF.

This clonotype has more than one count but fewer than ten. This may stem from a read error, because a much larger clone lies one nucleotide away. V gene TRBV7-8 combines with J gene TRBJ2-5; 13 bases line up with TRBD2. The CDR3 covers 15 residues. CDR1 and CDR2 (germline): SGHVS, FQNEAQ. The CDR3 sequence: CASRRLAGGGETKYF. The CDR3 DNA is TGTGCCAGCAGGAGACTAGCGGGGGGCGGGGAGACCAAGTACTTC.

This chain uses TRBV2 with TRBJ1-2, with 8 nucleotides matching TRBD1. The CDR3 contains 14 residues. CDR1 and CDR2 from the germline V gene are SNHLY and FYNNEI. The V segment lost 5 bases and the J segment 7 bases; nucleotides outside the gene matches: 9. CDR3 amino acids: CASSPTGDQGGYTF. In DNA form, the CDR3 reads TGTGCCAGCAGTCCGACAGGGGATCAAGGTGGCTACACCTTC.

This clonotype was seen many times. The chain links TRBV6-1 to TRBJ1-5; 10 bases are shared with TRBD1. Trimming took 8 bases from V and 3 from J; bases not matched to a gene: 13. Germline CDR1 is MNHNS and CDR2 is SASEGT. The CDR3 totals 17 residues. The CDR3 DNA reads as TGTGCCAGCCTTATACAAGGGACAGGGGCTATCAATCAGCCCCAGCATTTT. Its translation: CASLIQGTGAINQPQHF.

This clonotype has more than one count but fewer than ten. The rearrangement links TRBV10-3 to TRBJ2-7; a possible D gene is TRBD1 (6 bases). Germline V gene lookup returns CDR1 ENHRY and CDR2 SYGVKD. Trimming pared 1 base from V and 2 bases from J, leaving 9 bases between. The CDR3 is 14 residues long. The CDR3 protein is CAISELGAAYEQYF. CDR3 nucleotides: TGTGCCATCAGTGAGTTGGGGGCTGCCTACGAGCAGTACTTC.

The chain combines TRBV6-5 with TRBJ1-5; 9 bases line up with TRBD1. J was trimmed by 3 bases and V by 0 bases; bases with no gene match: 3. The CDR3 sequence is 16 residues long. Per germline, CDR1 MNHEY and CDR2 SVGAGI. In DNA form, the CDR3 reads TGTGCCAGCAGTTACTCTTGGGACAGGGTCAATCAGCCCCAGCATTTT. This codes for CASSYSWDRVNQPQHF.

This chain joins TRBV7-2 and TRBJ1-5; D gene ambiguous. The V gene lost 3 bases and the J gene lost 2 bases, with 11 bases spanning the gap. Germline V lookup: CDR1 SGHTA, CDR2 FQGNSA. The CDR3 sequence is 15 residues long. CDR3 coding DNA: TGTGCCAGCAGCTTTGAGGCATGGGGCAATCAGCCCCAGCATTTT. Protein sequence: CASSFEAWGNQPQHF.

This clonotype was seen many times. The rearrangement links TRBV11-2 to TRBJ1-2; D gene unclear. CDR3 length: 14 amino acids. Deletions cut 0 bases from V and 4 bases from J, with 9 bases between. Per the germline V gene, CDR1 is SGHAT and CDR2 is FQNNGV. The DNA for the CDR3 is TGTGCCAGCAGCTTAGATCGTCCTGGCTATGGCTACACCTTC. It encodes CASSLDRPGYGYTF.

The chain employs TRBV4-1 and TRBJ1-5; 7 bases fit TRBD1. The germline CDR1 and CDR2 sequences are MGHRA and YSYEKL. There are 16 residues in the CDR3. Losses at the gene ends were 3 bases for V and 4 bases for J; bases not matched to a gene: 9. CDR3 protein: CASSQGNRGRNQPQHF. Written as DNA, the CDR3 is TGCGCCAGCAGCCAGGGGAACAGGGGACGGAATCAGCCCCAGCATTTT.

This clonotype was detected many times. The chain joins TRBV10-1 to TRBJ1-1; D remains ambiguous. Per germline, CDR1 WNHNN and CDR2 SYGVQD (reference sequence). Trimming stripped 3 bases from V and 12 bases from J, with 11 bases between. The CDR3 totals 11 residues. The CDR3 spells CASSEYSRTFF. The CDR3 coding sequence is TGCGCCAGCAGTGAATATAGTAGAACTTTCTTT.

This clonotype was detected many times. V and J are TRBV10-3 and TRBJ1-5; no clear D gene. Trimming shortened V by 6 bases and J by 0 bases, and 9 bases separated the two germline ends. Germline CDR1 is ENHRY and CDR2 is SYGVKD. The CDR3 sequence is 14 residues long. Here the CDR3 DNA reads TGTGCCATCAGCCCGCAGCATAGCAATCAGCCCCAGCATTTT. Translation: CAISPQHSNQPQHF.

This clonotype appeared many times. The chain recombines TRBV6-2 or TRBV6-3 with TRBJ1-2; no clear D. V was cut by 0 bases and J by 7 bases, with 12 bases left in between. Per the germline V gene, CDR1 is MNHEY and CDR2 is SVGEGT. The CDR3 has 14 amino acids. CDR3 amino acids: CASSYSPGRFGYTF. The CDR3 DNA follows: TGTGCCAGCAGTTACTCCCCCGGAAGGTTTGGCTACACCTTC.

V gene TRBV9 combines with J gene TRBJ2-7; 8 bases match TRBD2. The V gene's germline CDR1 is SGDLS and CDR2 YYNGEE. CDR3 length equals 16 residues. The ends lost 0 bases at V and 4 bases at J; junction bases unmatched: 9. The DNA of the CDR3 is TGTGCCAGCAGCGTAGGGCTCGGGGGGACTAGTTACGAGCAGTACTTC. Its translation is CASSVGLGGTSYEQYF.

There are many counts of this clonotype. The CDR3, as DNA: TGTGCTAGTGGTTTGGCAAATCAGCCCCAGCATTTT. This encodes CASGLANQPQHF. The V call is TRBV12-5, the J call TRBJ1-5; D remains ambiguous. Per germline, CDR1 LGHNT and CDR2 FRNRAP. The CDR3 totals 12 residues. The V end lost 1 base, the J end lost 4 bases, and 2 bases lay between the germline ends.

This chain joins TRBV3-1 and TRBJ2-7; no clear D gene. Looked up from germline, CDR1 is LGHDT and CDR2 is YNNKEL (reference sequence). V was trimmed by 1 base and J by 2 bases, leaving 15 bases between them. The CDR3 consists of 16 residues. The CDR3 protein is CASSQGIQPRTYEQYF. The DNA of the CDR3 is TGTGCCAGCAGCCAAGGGATCCAACCAAGGACCTACGAGCAGTACTTC.

This clonotype was seen just once. A clone one base away is much larger, so this may be a read error. The V and J genes are TRBV29-1 and TRBJ2-5; 10 nucleotides align to TRBD1. This CDR3 region has 11 residues. The V gene's germline CDR1 is SQVTM and CDR2 ANQGSEA. Written as DNA, the CDR3 is TGCAGCGGTGGGACAGGGGAGACCCGGTACTTC. Its protein product is CSGGTGETRYF.

This clonotype was seen at least ten times. The chain is built from TRBV12-5 and TRBJ1-2; D ambiguous. The CDR3 runs to 12 residues. The V end was cut by 6 bases, the J end by 5 bases, with 10 bases between. Germline-derived CDR1 and CDR2 are LGHNT and FRNRAP. The chain's CDR3 is CASGYDTYGYTF. DNA for the CDR3: TGTGCTAGTGGCTACGACACATATGGCTACACCTTC.

The chain is built from TRBV19 and TRBJ1-2; D unresolved. Deletions cut 7 bases from V and 2 bases from J, with 11 bases between. Germline CDR1 and CDR2: LNHDA and SQIVND (reference sequence). The CDR3 length is 13 residues. The CDR3 reads CASMKGKNYGYTF. As DNA, the CDR3 is TGTGCCAGTATGAAGGGAAAGAACTATGGCTACACCTTC.

The chain uses TRBV5-5 and TRBJ1-3; D not certain. Deletions cut 3 bases from V and 2 bases from J, with 12 bases between. Per germline, CDR1 SGHKS and CDR2 YYEKEE (reference sequence). There are 15 residues in the CDR3. The DNA of the CDR3 is TGTGCCAGCAGCTCCTCAGGAACAGCTGGAAACACCATATATTTT. This sequence encodes CASSSSGTAGNTIYF.

This clonotype was found many times. The CDR3: CASSSHSGNTEAFF. The CDR3 DNA sequence: TGTGCCAGTAGTTCACACAGCGGTAACACTGAAGCTTTCTTT. The chain recombines TRBV19 with TRBJ1-1; D uncertain. V was cut by 5 bases and J by 2 bases, with 12 bases left in between. Germline-derived CDR1 and CDR2 are LNHDA and SQIVND (reference sequence). The CDR3 extends over 14 amino acids.

This clonotype occurred many times. In nucleotides, the CDR3 is TGTGCCAGCAGAATGGGGGTTAACTATGGCTACACCTTC. Protein sequence: CASRMGVNYGYTF. J is TRBJ1-2 and V is TRBV11-2, with D tentatively TRBD1 (5 bases). From germline, CDR1 is SGHAT and CDR2 FQNNGV. This CDR3 has 13 residues. V lost 6 bases, J lost 1 base, and 9 bases lay in between.

This clonotype was seen ten or more times. The chain couples TRBV4-2 to TRBJ1-3; tentative D call: TRBD1 (6 bases). V lost 7 bases and J 6 bases, leaving 10 bases between the germline ends. The CDR3 spans 12 residues. Germline lookup yields CDR1 LGHNA and CDR2 YNFKEQ. The CDR3 DNA sequence: TGTGCCAGCAAAAGGGGGACAAACACCATATATTTT. Translating gives CASKRGTNTIYF.